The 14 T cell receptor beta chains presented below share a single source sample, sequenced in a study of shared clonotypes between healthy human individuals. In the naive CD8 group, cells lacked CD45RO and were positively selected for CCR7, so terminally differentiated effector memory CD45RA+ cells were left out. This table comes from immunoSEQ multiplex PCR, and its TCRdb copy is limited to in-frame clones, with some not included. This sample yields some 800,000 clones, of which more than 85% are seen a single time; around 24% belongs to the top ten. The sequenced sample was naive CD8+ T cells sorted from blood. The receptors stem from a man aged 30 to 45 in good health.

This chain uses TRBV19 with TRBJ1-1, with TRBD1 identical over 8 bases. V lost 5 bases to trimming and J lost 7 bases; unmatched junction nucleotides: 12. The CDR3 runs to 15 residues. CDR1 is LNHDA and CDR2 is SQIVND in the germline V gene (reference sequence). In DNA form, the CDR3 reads TGTGCCAGTAGTCTTAAAACAGGGGGTTATCGTGAAGCTTTCTTT. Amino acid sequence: CASSLKTGGYREAFF.

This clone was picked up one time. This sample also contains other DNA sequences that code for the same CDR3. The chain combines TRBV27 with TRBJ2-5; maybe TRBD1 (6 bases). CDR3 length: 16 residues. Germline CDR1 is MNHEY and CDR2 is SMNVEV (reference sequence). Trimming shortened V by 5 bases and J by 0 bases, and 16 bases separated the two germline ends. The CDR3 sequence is CASSPIRTEYQETQYF. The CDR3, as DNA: TGTGCCAGCAGTCCGATACGGACAGAGTACCAAGAGACCCAGTACTTC.

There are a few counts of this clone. The CDR3 sequence is CASRGGSGEQYF. DNA of the CDR3: TGTGCCAGCAGGGGTGGCTCGGGCGAGCAGTACTTC. The rearrangement uses TRBV2 and TRBJ2-7; D remains ambiguous. The V gene's germline CDR1 is SNHLY and CDR2 FYNNEI. This CDR3 has 12 residues. V lost 6 bases, J lost 6 bases, and 12 bases lay in between.

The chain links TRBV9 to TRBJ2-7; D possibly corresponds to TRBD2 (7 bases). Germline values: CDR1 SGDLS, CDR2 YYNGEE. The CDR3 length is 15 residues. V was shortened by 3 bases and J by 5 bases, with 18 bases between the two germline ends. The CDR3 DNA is TGTGCCAGCAGCGAGAGACAGTGGGGGGGCGACGAGCAGTACTTC. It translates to CASSERQWGGDEQYF.

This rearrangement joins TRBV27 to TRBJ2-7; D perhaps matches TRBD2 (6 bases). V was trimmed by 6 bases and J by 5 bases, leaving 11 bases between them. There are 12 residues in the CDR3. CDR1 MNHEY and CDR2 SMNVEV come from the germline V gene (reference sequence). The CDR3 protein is CASRGLPHEQYF. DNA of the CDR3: TGTGCCAGCAGGGGACTCCCACACGAGCAGTACTTC.

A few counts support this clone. CDR3: CASSFYPGYEQYF. CDR3 DNA: TGTGCCAGCAGCTTCTACCCGGGCTACGAGCAGTACTTC. This rearrangement joins TRBV7-3 to TRBJ2-7; no clear D. The CDR3 is 13 amino acids. The V end was cut by 3 bases, the J end by 3 bases, with 9 bases between. CDR1 SGHTA and CDR2 FQGTGA come from the germline V gene.

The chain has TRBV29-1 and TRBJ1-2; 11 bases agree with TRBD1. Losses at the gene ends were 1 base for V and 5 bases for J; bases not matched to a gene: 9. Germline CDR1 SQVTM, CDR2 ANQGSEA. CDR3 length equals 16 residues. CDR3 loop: CSVEVAGQGARYGYTF. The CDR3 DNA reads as TGCAGCGTTGAAGTTGCCGGACAGGGGGCGAGGTATGGCTACACCTTC. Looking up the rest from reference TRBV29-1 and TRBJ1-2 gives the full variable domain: SAVISQKPSRDICQRGTSLTIQCQVDSQVTMMFWYRQQPGQSLTLIATANQGSEATYESGFVIDKFPISRPNLTFSTLTVSNMSPEDSSIYLCSVEVAGQGARYGYTFGSGTRLTVV.

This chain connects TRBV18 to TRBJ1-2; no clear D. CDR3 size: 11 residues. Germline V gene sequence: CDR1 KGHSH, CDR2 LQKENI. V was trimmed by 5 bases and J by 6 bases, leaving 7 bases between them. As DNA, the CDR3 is TGTGCCAGCTCAGATAGGGATGGCTACACCTTC. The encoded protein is CASSDRDGYTF.

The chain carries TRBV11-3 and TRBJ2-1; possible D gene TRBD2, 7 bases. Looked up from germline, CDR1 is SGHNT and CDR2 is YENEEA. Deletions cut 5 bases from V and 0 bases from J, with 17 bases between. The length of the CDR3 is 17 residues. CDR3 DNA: TGTGCCAGCAGCACGGACAAGGGGGGGAGCTCCTACAATGAGCAGTTCTTC. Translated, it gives CASSTDKGGSSYNEQFF.

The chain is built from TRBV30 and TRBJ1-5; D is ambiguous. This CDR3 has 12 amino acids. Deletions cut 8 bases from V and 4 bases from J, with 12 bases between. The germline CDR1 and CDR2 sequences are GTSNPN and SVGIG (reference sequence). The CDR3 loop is CAVRVLNQPQHF. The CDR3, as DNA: TGTGCCGTGAGGGTGTTAAATCAGCCCCAGCATTTT.

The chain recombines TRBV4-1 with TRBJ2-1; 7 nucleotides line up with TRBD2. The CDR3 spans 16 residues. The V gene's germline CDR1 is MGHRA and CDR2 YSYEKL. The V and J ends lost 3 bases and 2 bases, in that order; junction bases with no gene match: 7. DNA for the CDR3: TGCGCCAGCAGCCATATGACTAGCATAACCTACAATGAGCAGTTCTTC. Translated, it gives CASSHMTSITYNEQFF.

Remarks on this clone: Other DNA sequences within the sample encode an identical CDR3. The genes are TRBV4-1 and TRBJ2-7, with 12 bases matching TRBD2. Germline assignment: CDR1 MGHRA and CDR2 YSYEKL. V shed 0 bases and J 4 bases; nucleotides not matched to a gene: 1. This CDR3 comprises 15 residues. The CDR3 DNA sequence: TGCGCCAGCAGCCAAGAGACTAGCGGGAGTTACGAGCAGTACTTC. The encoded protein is CASSQETSGSYEQYF.

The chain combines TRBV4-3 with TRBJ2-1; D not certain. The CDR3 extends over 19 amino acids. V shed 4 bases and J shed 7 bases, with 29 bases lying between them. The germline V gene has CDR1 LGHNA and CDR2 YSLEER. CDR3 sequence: CASSPRKVTAMDQENEQFF. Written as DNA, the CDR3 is TGCGCCAGCAGCCCGAGAAAGGTGACCGCAATGGACCAGGAGAATGAGCAGTTCTTC.

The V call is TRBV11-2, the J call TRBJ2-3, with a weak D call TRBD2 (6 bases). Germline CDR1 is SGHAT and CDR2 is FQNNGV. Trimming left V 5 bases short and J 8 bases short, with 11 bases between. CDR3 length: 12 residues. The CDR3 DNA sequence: TGTGCCAGCAGCCCTTACGGGGGTACGCAGTATTTT. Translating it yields CASSPYGGTQYF.